This entry describes one T cell receptor beta chain. Its specificity is unknown. The entry originates in a study of T cells in localized non-small cell lung cancer. Study-wide results and limits: Compared with tumor, uninvolved adjacent lung displayed greater T cell clonality, ranking highest overall. Increased T cell density in blood showed an association with longer overall survival.

Profiled with immunoSEQ multiplex PCR; TCRdb holds only in-frame clones, not every one. The sample has about 2,100 clones, about 25% seen once. Trimming took off 8 bases at V and 8 bases at J, with 14 bases between the two ends. Per the germline V gene, CDR1 is WSHSY and CDR2 is SAAADI. The CDR3 consists of 12 residues. This specimen was lung tumor tissue, taken before any cancer treatment. The chain uses TRBV10-2 and TRBJ2-3; D might be TRBD1 (6 bases). The sequence was obtained from a male donor at least 60 years old with stage III lung adenocarcinoma. The DNA for the CDR3 is TGCGCCAGCGCGTCACAGGGTACTACGCAGTATTTT. As protein: CASASQGTTQYF.